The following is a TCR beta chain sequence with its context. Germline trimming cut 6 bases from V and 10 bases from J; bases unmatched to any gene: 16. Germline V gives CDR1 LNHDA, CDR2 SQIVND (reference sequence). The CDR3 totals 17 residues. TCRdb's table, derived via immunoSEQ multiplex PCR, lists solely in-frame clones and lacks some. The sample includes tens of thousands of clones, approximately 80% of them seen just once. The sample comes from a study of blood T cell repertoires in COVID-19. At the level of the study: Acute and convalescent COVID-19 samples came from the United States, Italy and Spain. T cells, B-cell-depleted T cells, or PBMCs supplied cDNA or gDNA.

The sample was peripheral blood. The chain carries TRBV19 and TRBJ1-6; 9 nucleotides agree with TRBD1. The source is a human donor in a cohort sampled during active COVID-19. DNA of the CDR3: TGTGCCAGTAGCCAACCGAGGGACAGGGCTTTACGATCACCCCTCCACTTT. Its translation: CASSQPRDRALRSPLHF.